This TCR beta chain was sequenced during a study of OX40 agonist ivuxolimab in advanced cancers. Across the study: Participants could have had prior anti-PD-1, anti-PD-L1 or anti-CTLA-4 therapy, and around 40% had some. Partial responses were recorded for three patients, including one with hepatocellular carcinoma and two with cutaneous melanoma.

On this clone: The antigen remains undetermined.

The protocol was immunoSEQ multiplex PCR, while the TCRdb copy is restricted to in-frame clones and leaves out a portion. Here the sample spans 65,000 to 80,000 clones, approximately 80% being singletons. The germline V gene has CDR1 MDHEN and CDR2 SYDVKM. The CDR3 spans 12 residues. With 7 bases removed from V and 4 bases from J, the gap between germline ends came to 10 bases. Findings and caveats of the study: Partial responders at 0.1-3.0 mg/kg had among the lowest clonal expansion.

The material was CD4+ or CD8+ T cells sorted from blood, obtained in a trial of the OX40 agonist ivuxolimab. This rearrangement joins TRBV28 to TRBJ1-2; D unclear. This clonotype originated in an adult with an advanced solid tumor such as melanoma, head and neck, liver or kidney cancer. CDR3 residues: CASTNVGYGYTF. CDR3 sequence (DNA): TGTGCCAGCACCAACGTGGGCTATGGCTACACCTTC.